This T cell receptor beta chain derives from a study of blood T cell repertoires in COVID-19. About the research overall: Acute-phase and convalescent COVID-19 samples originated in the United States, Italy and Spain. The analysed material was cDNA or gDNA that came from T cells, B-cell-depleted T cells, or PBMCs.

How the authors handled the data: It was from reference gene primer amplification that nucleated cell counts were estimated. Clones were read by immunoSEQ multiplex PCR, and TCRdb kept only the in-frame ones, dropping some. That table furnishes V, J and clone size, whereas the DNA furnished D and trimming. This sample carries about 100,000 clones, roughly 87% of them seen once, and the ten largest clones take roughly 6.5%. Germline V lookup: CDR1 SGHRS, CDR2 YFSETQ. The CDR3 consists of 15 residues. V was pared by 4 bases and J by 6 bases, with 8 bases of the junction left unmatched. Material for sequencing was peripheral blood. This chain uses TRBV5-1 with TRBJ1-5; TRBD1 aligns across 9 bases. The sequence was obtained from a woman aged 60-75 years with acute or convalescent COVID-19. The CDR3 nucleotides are TGCGCCAGCAGCACGGGACAGGGCGAGGCTCAGCCCCAGCATTTT. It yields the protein CASSTGQGEAQPQHF.